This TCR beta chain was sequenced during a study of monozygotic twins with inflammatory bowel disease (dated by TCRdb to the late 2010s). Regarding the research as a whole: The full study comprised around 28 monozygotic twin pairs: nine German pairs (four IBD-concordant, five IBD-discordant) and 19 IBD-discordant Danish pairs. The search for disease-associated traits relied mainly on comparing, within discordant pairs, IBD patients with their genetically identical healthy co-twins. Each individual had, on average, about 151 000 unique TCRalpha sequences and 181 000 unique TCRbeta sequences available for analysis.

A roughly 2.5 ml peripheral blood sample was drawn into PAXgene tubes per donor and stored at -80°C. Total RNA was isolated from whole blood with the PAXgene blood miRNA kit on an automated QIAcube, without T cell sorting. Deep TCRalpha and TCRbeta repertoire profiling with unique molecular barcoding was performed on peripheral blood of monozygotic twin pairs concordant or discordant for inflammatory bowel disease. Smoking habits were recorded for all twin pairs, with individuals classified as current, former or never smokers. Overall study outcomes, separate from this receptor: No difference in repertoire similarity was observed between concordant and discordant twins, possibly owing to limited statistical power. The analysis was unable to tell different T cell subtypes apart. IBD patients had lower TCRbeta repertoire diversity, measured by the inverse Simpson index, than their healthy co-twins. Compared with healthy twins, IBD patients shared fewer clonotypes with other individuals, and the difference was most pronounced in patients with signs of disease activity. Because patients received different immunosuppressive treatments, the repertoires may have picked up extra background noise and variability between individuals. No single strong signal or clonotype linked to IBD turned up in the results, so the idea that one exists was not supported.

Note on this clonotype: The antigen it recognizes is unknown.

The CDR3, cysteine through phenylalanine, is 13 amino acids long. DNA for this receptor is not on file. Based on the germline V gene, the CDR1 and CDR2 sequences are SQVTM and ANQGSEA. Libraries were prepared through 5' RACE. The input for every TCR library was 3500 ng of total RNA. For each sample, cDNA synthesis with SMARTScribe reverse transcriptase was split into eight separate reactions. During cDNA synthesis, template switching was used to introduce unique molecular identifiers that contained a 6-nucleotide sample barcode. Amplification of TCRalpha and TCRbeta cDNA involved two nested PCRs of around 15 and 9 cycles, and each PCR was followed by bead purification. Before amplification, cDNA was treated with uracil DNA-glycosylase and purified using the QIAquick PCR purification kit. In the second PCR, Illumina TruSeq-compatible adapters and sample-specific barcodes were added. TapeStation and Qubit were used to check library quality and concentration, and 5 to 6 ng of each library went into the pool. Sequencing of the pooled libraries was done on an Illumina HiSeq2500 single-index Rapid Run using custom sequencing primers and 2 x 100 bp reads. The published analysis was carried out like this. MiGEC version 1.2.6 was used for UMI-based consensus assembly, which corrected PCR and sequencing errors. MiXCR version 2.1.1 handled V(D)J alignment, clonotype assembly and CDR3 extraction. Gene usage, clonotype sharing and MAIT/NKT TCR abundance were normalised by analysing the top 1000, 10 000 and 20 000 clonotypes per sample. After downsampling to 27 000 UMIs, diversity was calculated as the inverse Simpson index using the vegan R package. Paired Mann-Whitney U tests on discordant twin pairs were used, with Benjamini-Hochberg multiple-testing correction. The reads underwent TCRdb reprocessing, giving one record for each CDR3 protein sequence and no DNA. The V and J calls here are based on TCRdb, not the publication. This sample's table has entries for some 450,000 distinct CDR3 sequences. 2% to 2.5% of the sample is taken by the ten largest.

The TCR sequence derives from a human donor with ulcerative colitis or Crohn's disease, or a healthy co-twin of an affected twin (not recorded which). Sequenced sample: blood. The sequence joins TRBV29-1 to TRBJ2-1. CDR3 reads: CSVEPTRRNEQFF.